This T cell receptor beta chain comes out of a study of cytomegalovirus exposure and HLA in healthy donors. Findings and caveats of the study: When presence/absence was analysed, sequencing depth was taken to be roughly uniform across donors.

Both 60 Vbeta primers and 13 Jbeta primers went into the PCR. Sequencing used immunoSEQ multiplex PCR; TCRdb keeps in-frame clones, though not all of them. This table holds approximately 150,000 clones, 60% to 80% found once. The V gene's germline CDR1 is MNHEY and CDR2 SVGAGI. The CDR3 has 14 amino acids. The V and J ends lost 4 bases and 5 bases, in that order; junction bases with no gene match: 7. Remarks on this clone: Its antigen is not known.

What was sequenced was PBMCs. This receptor was identified in a man aged 55-75 years in good health and CMV-seronegative. The rearrangement links TRBV6-5 to TRBJ2-5, with 7 bases lining up with TRBD2. The DNA for the CDR3 is TGTGCCAGCAGTTCGGGACTAAAGTGGGAGACCCAGTACTTC. It is translated as CASSSGLKWETQYF.